This TCR beta chain was retrieved from a study of PD-L1 blockade in urothelial cancer. The wider study: Prior chemotherapy regimens per patient numbered 0 to 3.

Sequencing was performed with immunoSEQ multiplex PCR; in TCRdb, only in-frame clones are kept and a portion is missing. This sample has around 100,000 clones; around 87% occur once, and the top ten carry 2% to 2.5%. This CDR3 is 14 amino acids long. Trimming cost V 5 bases and J 8 bases; bases outside gene matches: 11. CDR1 is SEHNR and CDR2 is FQNEAQ in the germline V gene (reference sequence). This clone has only a few counts. Time point here: pretreatment peripheral blood. This clonotype originated in a man in his 60s with urothelial cancer. The chain is built from TRBV7-9 and TRBJ2-7; 8 bases match TRBD2. This material consisted of PBMCs, taken around atezolizumab (anti-PD-L1) treatment. CDR3 DNA: TGTGCCAGCAGCCCGCTCGCGGGGGGAGCCAAGCAGTACTTC. Translation: CASSPLAGGAKQYF.